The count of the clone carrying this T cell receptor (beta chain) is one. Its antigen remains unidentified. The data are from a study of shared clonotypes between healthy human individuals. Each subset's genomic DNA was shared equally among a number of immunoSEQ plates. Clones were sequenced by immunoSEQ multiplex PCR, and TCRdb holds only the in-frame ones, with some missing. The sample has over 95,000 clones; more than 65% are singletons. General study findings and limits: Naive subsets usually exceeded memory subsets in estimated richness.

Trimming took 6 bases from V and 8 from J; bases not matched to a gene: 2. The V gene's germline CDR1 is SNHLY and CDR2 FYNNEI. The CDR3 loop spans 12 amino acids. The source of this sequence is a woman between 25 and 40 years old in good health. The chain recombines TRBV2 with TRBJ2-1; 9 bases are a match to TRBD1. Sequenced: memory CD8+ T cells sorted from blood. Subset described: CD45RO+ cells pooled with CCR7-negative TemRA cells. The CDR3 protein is CASRGQGDEQFF. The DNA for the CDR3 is TGTGCCAGCAGGGGACAGGGAGATGAGCAGTTCTTC.